This entry describes one T cell receptor beta chain. This sample was taken from a study of Ad26.COV2.S vaccination and SARS-CoV-2 variants. Stated treatment: roughly 18 received Ad26.COV2.S at low or high dose, single or two shots; about 5 received placebo; per-sample allocation not given. After the first vaccine or placebo injection, samples were drawn on day 63. TCRdb's copy holds only in-frame clones and misses some; the assay was immunoSEQ multiplex PCR. The table includes around 450,000 clones, about 90% detected once. Sequencing used peripheral blood, obtained in a trial of Ad26.COV2.S vaccine versus placebo. The TCR was taken from a person aged 18-60 years who received the Ad26.COV2.S COVID-19 vaccine or a placebo.

The CDR3 bases are TGTGCCAGCAGCCCCGGGACTAGCGGGAGGGCGCCCCAAGAGACCCAGTACTTC. This codes for CASSPGTSGRAPQETQYF. The genes are TRBV4-2 and TRBJ2-5, with 16 bases fitting TRBD2. The trim removed 4 bases at V and 1 base at J, leaving 6 bases unmatched. This CDR3 contains 18 residues. Germline-derived CDR1 and CDR2 are LGHNA and YNFKEQ.